The 13 T cell receptor beta chains listed next were all sequenced from one sample in a study of cytomegalovirus exposure and HLA in healthy donors. Primers included in the PCR were 60 Vbeta and 13 Jbeta primers. This table comes from immunoSEQ multiplex PCR, and its TCRdb copy is limited to in-frame clones, with some not included. The sample holds 150,000 to 200,000 clones, around 81% seen once. Sequences were obtained from PBMCs. These receptors came from a woman between 18 and 29 years old in good health and CMV-seropositive.

The rearrangement uses TRBV27 and TRBJ1-5; the D is unclear. V lost 3 bases and J lost 3, with 3 bases in between. This CDR3 has 12 amino acids. Germline assignment: CDR1 MNHEY and CDR2 SMNVEV (reference sequence). The CDR3 DNA is TGTGCCAGCAGTTTCGTCAATCAGCCCCAGCATTTT. Translated: CASSFVNQPQHF.

The chain carries TRBV6-5 and TRBJ1-5, with 8 bases lining up with TRBD1. V lost 5 bases and J lost 2; bases outside the gene matches: 5. Germline V gives CDR1 MNHEY, CDR2 SVGAGI. CDR3 length: 15 residues. CDR3 in DNA: TGTGCCAGCAGTCCGGACAGGGTGGGCAATCAGCCCCAGCATTTT. Translating it yields CASSPDRVGNQPQHF.

The chain employs TRBV28 and TRBJ2-7, with TRBD2 matching over 8 bases. Germline CDR1 reads MDHEN; CDR2 reads SYDVKM. Trimming cost V 5 bases and J 5 bases; bases outside gene matches: 11. This CDR3 is 15 amino acids long. In nucleotides, the CDR3 is TGTGCCAGCAGTCTCCCGGGAGGGGGGGCCCACGAGCAGTACTTC. Protein product: CASSLPGGGAHEQYF.

The V call is TRBV9, the J call TRBJ1-6; D perhaps matches TRBD1 (6 bases). V gave up 7 bases and J gave up 7 bases, with 18 bases separating them. CDR1 is SGDLS and CDR2 is YYNGEE in the germline V gene. The CDR3 consists of 15 residues. CDR3 in DNA: TGTGCCAGCGGCGACGGACAGTCGACGAATTCACCCCTCCACTTT. It specifies CASGDGQSTNSPLHF.

V and J are TRBV7-9 and TRBJ1-2; TRBD1 matches 12 bases. Germline lookup yields CDR1 SEHNR and CDR2 FQNEAQ (reference sequence). Trimming cost V 5 bases and J 8 bases; bases outside gene matches: 9. This CDR3 is 15 amino acids long. CDR3 sequence (DNA): TGTGCCAGCAGCCCCGGGACAGGGGGCCCGGGAGGCTACACCTTC. Amino acid sequence: CASSPGTGGPGGYTF.

The chain recombines TRBV30 with TRBJ2-3, with 9 nucleotides matching TRBD1. J was trimmed by 2 bases and V by 2 bases; bases with no gene match: 5. The length of the CDR3 is 15 residues. In germline, CDR1 is GTSNPN, CDR2 SVGIG (reference sequence). The CDR3 DNA reads as TGTGCCTGGAGTCCAGGGACAGGGTTCACAGATACGCAGTATTTT. It translates to CAWSPGTGFTDTQYF.

Here the CDR3 DNA reads TGTGCCAGCAGCGTAGGAGGGGGCGGTCGGATCAGTGAGCAGTTCTTC. It is translated as CASSVGGGGRISEQFF. The chain combines TRBV9 with TRBJ2-1; 7 nucleotides align to TRBD1. V was pared by 0 bases and J by 9 bases, with 12 bases of the junction left unmatched. The germline V gene has CDR1 SGDLS and CDR2 YYNGEE. The CDR3 loop spans 16 amino acids.

This chain uses TRBV7-2 with TRBJ2-1; 8 bases line up with TRBD2. The CDR3 covers 15 residues. Trimming at V came to 1 base and at J to 6 bases, leaving 5 bases not matched to a gene. Germline-derived CDR1 and CDR2 are SGHTA and FQGNSA. CDR3 sequence (DNA): TGTGCCAGCAGCTTAGACGGGGGGGCGCTCAATGAGCAGTTCTTC. Protein: CASSLDGGALNEQFF.

This clone turned up a few times. The gene calls are TRBV6-1 and TRBJ1-1, with D possibly TRBD1 on 5 matching bases. The ends were cut back, 2 bases at V and 4 bases at J, with 11 bases in the middle. This CDR3 has 14 residues. In germline, CDR1 is MNHNS, CDR2 SASEGT. The CDR3 coding sequence is TGTGCCAGCAGTGAAATAGGGGTTGGCACTGAAGCTTTCTTT. This sequence encodes CASSEIGVGTEAFF.

The chain couples TRBV5-6 to TRBJ2-5, with D uncertain. The CDR3 length is 15 residues. Germline values: CDR1 SGHDT, CDR2 YYEEEE. V was trimmed by 2 bases and J by 3 bases, leaving 14 bases between them. CDR3 region: CASSFLRRTKETQYF. CDR3 sequence (DNA): TGTGCCAGCAGCTTTCTGAGAAGAACCAAAGAGACCCAGTACTTC.

The chain joins TRBV11-2 to TRBJ2-7; TRBD1 agrees at 9 bases. Germline V gene data show CDR1 as SGHAT and CDR2 as FQNNGV. V dropped 5 bases and J dropped 3; count of bases not matched to a gene: 20. The CDR3 has 19 amino acids. The CDR3 DNA reads as TGTGCCAGCAGCCTAGGACCGGGACAGGGATTGGGAGATGGCTACGAGCAGTACTTC. The encoded protein is CASSLGPGQGLGDGYEQYF.

The chain uses TRBV14 and TRBJ2-1; D not certain. This CDR3 is built from 14 residues. V was shortened by 1 base and J by 8 bases, with 12 bases between the two germline ends. Germline CDR1 SGHDN, CDR2 FVKESK. As DNA, the CDR3 is TGTGCCAGCAGCCAAGGATACAGCTGGGATGAGCAGTTCTTC. It is translated as CASSQGYSWDEQFF.

The V and J genes are TRBV7-9 and TRBJ1-2; D uncertain. Germline CDR1 SEHNR, CDR2 FQNEAQ (reference sequence). The CDR3 extends over 15 amino acids. Trimming pared 1 base from V and 8 bases from J, leaving 17 bases between. This CDR3 is CASSLEFGHVWGYTF. CDR3 DNA sequence: TGTGCCAGCAGCTTAGAATTTGGCCACGTATGGGGCTACACCTTC.